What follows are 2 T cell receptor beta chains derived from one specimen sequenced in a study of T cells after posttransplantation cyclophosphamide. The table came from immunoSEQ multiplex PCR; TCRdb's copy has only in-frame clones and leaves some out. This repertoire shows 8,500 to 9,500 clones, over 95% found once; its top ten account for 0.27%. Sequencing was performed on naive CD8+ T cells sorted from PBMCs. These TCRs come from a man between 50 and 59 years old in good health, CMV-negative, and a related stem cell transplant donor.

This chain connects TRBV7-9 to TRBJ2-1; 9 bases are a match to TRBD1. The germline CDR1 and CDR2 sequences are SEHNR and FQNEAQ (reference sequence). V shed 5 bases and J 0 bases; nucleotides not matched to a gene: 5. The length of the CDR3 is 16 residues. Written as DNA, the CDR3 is TGTGCCAGCAGCCCACAGGGGGCGGACTCCTACAATGAGCAGTTCTTC. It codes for CASSPQGADSYNEQFF.

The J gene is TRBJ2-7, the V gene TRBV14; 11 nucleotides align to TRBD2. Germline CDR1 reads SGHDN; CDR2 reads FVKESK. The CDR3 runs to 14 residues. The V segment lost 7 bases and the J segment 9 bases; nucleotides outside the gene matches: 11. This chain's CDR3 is CASNIGLAGGAQYF. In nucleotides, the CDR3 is TGTGCCAGCAATATTGGACTAGCGGGTGGCGCGCAGTACTTC.